The 12 T cell receptor beta chains listed next were all sequenced from one sample in a study of regulatory T cells in long-lasting Graves disease. Library construction for TCR beta used iRepertoire HTBI primers and Arm-PCR of CDR3 regions. MiXCR was run by TCRdb on the multiplex PCR reads, yielding one entry per CDR3 protein. The sample includes under 350,000 distinct CDR3 sequences, around 21% of them seen just once. Time point defined: persistent/refractory GD, antithyroid drugs over 5 years with positive TRAb. Isolated PBMC RNA provided the starting material for the TCR library. Sequenced here: peripheral blood mononuclear cells (PBMCs), sampled when the disease was refractory, from a patient treated with antithyroid drugs. The source is a female donor with Graves disease.

This chain joins TRBV5-6 and TRBJ2-4, with a tentative D call TRBD2 (6 bases). Looked up from germline, CDR1 is SGHDT and CDR2 is YYEEEE. This CDR3 is built from 15 residues. V gave up 4 bases and J gave up 1 base, with 12 bases separating them. This CDR3 reads CASSTGGGAKNIQYF. The CDR3 region has the DNA TGTGCCAGCAGCACCGGTGGGGGGGCCAAAAACATTCAGTACTTC.

The V and J genes are TRBV5-1 and TRBJ1-6, with D unclear. The CDR3 runs to 21 residues. Germline CDR1 is SGHRS and CDR2 is YFSETQ. The V end lost 2 bases, the J end lost 0 bases, and 24 bases lay between the germline ends. The CDR3 DNA reads as TGCGCCAGCAGCTTAGTAGACCGCGTGAAGGCGCCCAGCTCCTATAATTCACCCCTCCACTTT. This translates into CASSLVDRVKAPSSYNSPLHF.

This clonotype was found a few times. CDR3 sequence reads: CASSSREPHGYTF. CDR3 sequence (DNA): TGTGCCAGCAGCTCCAGGGAGCCCCATGGCTACACCTTC. The chain recombines TRBV7-9 with TRBJ1-2, with a weak D call TRBD1 (5 bases). The CDR3 is 13 residues long. The V gene lost 4 bases and the J gene lost 6 bases, with 12 bases spanning the gap. From germline, CDR1 is SEHNR and CDR2 FQNEAQ (reference sequence).

This clonotype showed up just a few times. The CDR3 DNA is TGTGCCAGCAGCGTCGTACCGGCCGGGACAGGGTACCAAGAGACCCAGTACTTC. It encodes CASSVVPAGTGYQETQYF. J is TRBJ2-5 and V is TRBV28; 9 nucleotides match TRBD1. The V gene end was trimmed by 6 bases and the J gene end by 0 bases; junction bases not matched to a gene: 14. Germline-derived CDR1 and CDR2 are MDHEN and SYDVKM. This CDR3 has 18 amino acids.

The chain combines TRBV12-3 or TRBV12-4 with TRBJ1-5; D is perhaps TRBD1 (5 bases). The V and J ends lost 4 bases and 1 base respectively, with 8 bases between them. The CDR3 length is 14 residues. CDR3 coding DNA: TGTGCCAGCAGTTGGGGGAGAAGCAATCAGCCCCAGCATTTT. This encodes CASSWGRSNQPQHF.

The CDR3 spells CSAQGSGNTIYF. CDR3 bases: TGCAGCGCCCAGGGGTCTGGAAACACCATATATTTT. The chain recombines TRBV29-1 with TRBJ1-3; D might be TRBD1 (6 bases). In germline, CDR1 is SQVTM, CDR2 ANQGSEA. There are 12 residues in the CDR3. Between the trimmed V and J ends, which lost 7 bases and 1 base, there was a span of 8 bases.

This clonotype appeared many times. CDR3 sequence (DNA): TGTGCCAGCAGTGAAACAGGGGGCGCTGGTATAGATGGCTACACCTTC. It specifies CASSETGGAGIDGYTF. The chain combines TRBV2 with TRBJ1-2; 9 bases are shared with TRBD1. The CDR3 is made up of 16 amino acids. J was trimmed by 6 bases and V by 2 bases; bases with no gene match: 10. Germline V gene data show CDR1 as SNHLY and CDR2 as FYNNEI.

The chain uses TRBV7-8 and TRBJ2-7, with D possibly matching TRBD2 (5 bases). Germline CDR1 is SGHVS and CDR2 is FQNEAQ. Trimming removed 8 bases from V and 2 bases from J, with 16 bases in between. The CDR3 is 14 residues long. The CDR3 reads CASRPARGPYEQYF. The CDR3 region has the DNA TGTGCCAGCCGCCCTGCCCGGGGTCCCTACGAGCAGTACTTC.

This chain uses TRBV19 with TRBJ2-7, with TRBD1 matching 8 bases. V was clipped by 3 bases and J by 7 bases; unmatched bases: 11. Germline V lookup: CDR1 LNHDA, CDR2 SQIVND (reference sequence). The CDR3 length is 15 residues. CDR3 bases: TGTGCCAGTAGTATTAGAGGGACAGGTATGGATGAGCAGTACTTC. Protein: CASSIRGTGMDEQYF.

The sample holds many counts of this clonotype. The rearrangement uses TRBV18 and TRBJ1-2, with 8 positions matching TRBD1. The length of the CDR3 is 16 residues. Germline CDR1 is KGHSH and CDR2 is LQKENI. V gave up 3 bases and J gave up 7 bases; unmatched junction bases: 13. Written as DNA, the CDR3 is TGTGCCAGCTCACCGGTCAGGGACAGGTGGTCGTCTGGCTACACCTTC. Translating it yields CASSPVRDRWSSGYTF.

This clonotype was detected a few times. The J gene is TRBJ1-1, the V gene TRBV7-9; D gene uncertain. CDR3 length: 16 amino acids. Germline CDR1 is SEHNR and CDR2 is FQNEAQ (reference sequence). Trimming shortened V by 1 base and J by 3 bases, and 15 bases separated the two germline ends. This CDR3 is CASSLEFGVGDTEAFF. CDR3 in DNA: TGTGCCAGCAGCTTAGAATTCGGGGTAGGCGACACTGAAGCTTTCTTT.

This chain links TRBV30 with TRBJ2-1, with 7 positions matching TRBD1. V shed 5 bases and J 5 bases; nucleotides not matched to a gene: 3. CDR3 length: 12 amino acids. Germline-derived CDR1 and CDR2 are GTSNPN and SVGIG (reference sequence). CDR3 nucleotides: TGTGCCTGGTCGGGACAGAACAATGAGCAGTTCTTC. This gives the protein CAWSGQNNEQFF.